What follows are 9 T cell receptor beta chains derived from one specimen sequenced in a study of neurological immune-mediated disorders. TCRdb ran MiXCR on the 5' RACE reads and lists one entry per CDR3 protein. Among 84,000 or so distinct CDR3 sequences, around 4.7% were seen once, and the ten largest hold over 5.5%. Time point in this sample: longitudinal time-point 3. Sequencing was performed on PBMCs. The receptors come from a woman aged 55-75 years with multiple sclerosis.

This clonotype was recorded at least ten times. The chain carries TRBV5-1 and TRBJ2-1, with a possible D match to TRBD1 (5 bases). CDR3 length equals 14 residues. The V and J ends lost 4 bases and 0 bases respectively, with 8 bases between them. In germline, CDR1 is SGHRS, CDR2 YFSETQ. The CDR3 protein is CASSRQSSYNEQFF. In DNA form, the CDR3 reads TGCGCCAGCAGCCGACAGAGCTCCTACAATGAGCAGTTCTTC. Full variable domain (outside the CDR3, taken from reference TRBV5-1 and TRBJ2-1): KAGVTQTPRYLIKTRGQQVTLSCSPISGHRSVSWYQQTPGQGLQFLFEYFSETQRNKGNFPGRFSGRQFSNSRSEMNVSTLELGDSALYLCASSRQSSYNEQFFGPGTRLTVL.

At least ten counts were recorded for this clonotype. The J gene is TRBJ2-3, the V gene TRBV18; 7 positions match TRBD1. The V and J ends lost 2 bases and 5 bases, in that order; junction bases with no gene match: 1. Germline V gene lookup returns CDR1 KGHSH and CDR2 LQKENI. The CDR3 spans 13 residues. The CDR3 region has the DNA TGTGCCAGCTCACCAGGGACAGAAGATACGCAGTATTTT. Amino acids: CASSPGTEDTQYF. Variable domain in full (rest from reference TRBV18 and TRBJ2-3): NAGVMQNPRHLVRRRGQEARLRCSPMKGHSHVYWYRQLPEEGLKFMVYLQKENIIDESGMPKERFSAEFPKEGPSILRIQQVVRGDSAAYFCASSPGTEDTQYFGPGTRLTVL.

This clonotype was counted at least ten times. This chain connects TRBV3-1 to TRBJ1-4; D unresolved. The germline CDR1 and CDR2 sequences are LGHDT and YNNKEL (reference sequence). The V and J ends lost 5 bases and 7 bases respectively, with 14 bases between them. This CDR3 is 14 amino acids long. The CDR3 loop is CASSSRVASEKLFF. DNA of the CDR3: TGTGCCAGCAGCTCGAGGGTGGCAAGTGAAAAACTGTTTTTT.

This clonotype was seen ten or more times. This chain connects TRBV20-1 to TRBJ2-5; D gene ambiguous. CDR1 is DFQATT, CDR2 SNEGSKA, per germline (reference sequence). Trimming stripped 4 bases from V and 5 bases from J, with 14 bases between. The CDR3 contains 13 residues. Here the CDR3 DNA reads TGCAGTGCTATCCCCCCGGACCGGGAGACCCAGTACTTC. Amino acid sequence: CSAIPPDRETQYF.

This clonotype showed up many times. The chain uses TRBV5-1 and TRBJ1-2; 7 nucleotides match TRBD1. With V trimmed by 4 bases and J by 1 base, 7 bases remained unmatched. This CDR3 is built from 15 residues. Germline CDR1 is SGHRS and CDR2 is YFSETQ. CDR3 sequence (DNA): TGCGCCAGCAGCCCGGGACAGCAATTTAACTATGGCTACACCTTC. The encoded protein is CASSPGQQFNYGYTF.

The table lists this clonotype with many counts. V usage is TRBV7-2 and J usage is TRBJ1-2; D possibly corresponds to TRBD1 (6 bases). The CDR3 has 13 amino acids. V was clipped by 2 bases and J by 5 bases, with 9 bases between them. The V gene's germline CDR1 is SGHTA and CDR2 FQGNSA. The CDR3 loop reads CASSLRTVYGYTF. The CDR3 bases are TGTGCCAGCAGCTTAAGGACAGTTTATGGCTACACCTTC.

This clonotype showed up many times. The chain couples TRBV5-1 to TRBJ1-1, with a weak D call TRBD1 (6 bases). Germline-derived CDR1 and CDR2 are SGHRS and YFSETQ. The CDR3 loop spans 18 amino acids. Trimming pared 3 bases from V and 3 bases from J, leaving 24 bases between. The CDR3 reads CASSYPRSGAGSDTEAFF. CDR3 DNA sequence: TGCGCCAGCAGCTACCCGAGATCAGGGGCGGGGAGTGACACTGAAGCTTTCTTT. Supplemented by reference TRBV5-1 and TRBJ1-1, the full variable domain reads KAGVTQTPRYLIKTRGQQVTLSCSPISGHRSVSWYQQTPGQGLQFLFEYFSETQRNKGNFPGRFSGRQFSNSRSEMNVSTLELGDSALYLCASSYPRSGAGSDTEAFFGQGTRLTVV.

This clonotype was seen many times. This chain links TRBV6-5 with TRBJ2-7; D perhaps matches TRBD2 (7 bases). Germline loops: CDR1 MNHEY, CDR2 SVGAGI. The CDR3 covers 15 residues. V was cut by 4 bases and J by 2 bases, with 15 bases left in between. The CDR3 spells CASSFTGGPTYEQYF. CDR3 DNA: TGTGCCAGCAGTTTTACGGGGGGCCCCACCTACGAGCAGTACTTC.

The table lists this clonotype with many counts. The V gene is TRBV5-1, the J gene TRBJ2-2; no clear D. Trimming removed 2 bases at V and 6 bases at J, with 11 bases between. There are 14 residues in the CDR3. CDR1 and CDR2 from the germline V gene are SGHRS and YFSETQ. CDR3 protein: CASSLDGIAGELFF. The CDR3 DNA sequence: TGCGCCAGCAGCTTAGACGGTATTGCCGGGGAGCTGTTTTTT.